One sample yielded the 21 T cell receptor beta chains listed below, sequenced in a study of T cells after yellow fever vaccination. TCRdb passed the 5' RACE reads through MiXCR, listing each CDR3 protein once. The data show about 370,000 distinct CDR3 sequences, around a tenth seen once. This specimen was PBMCs, taken on the day of the first yellow fever vaccination. These receptors all stem from a man between 18 and 35 years old who received the YFV17D yellow fever vaccine.

This clonotype was seen only a few times. The chain uses TRBV24-1 and TRBJ2-2, with unresolved D. V was shortened by 4 bases and J by 1 base, with 0 bases between the two germline ends. The CDR3 consists of 12 residues. Germline CDR1 is KGHDR and CDR2 is SFDVKD. For the CDR3, the DNA is TGTGCCACCAGTGAGAACACCGGGGAGCTGTTTTTT. This sequence encodes CATSENTGELFF.

The table lists this clonotype with a few counts. The chain has TRBV4-1 and TRBJ2-1; D not certain. The V gene's germline CDR1 is MGHRA and CDR2 YSYEKL. V was cut by 1 base and J by 8 bases, with 15 bases left in between. This CDR3 region has 15 residues. The chain's CDR3 is CASSQVLTQSDEQFF. The CDR3 DNA is TGCGCCAGCAGCCAAGTACTGACACAAAGCGATGAGCAGTTCTTC.

This clonotype was detected only a few times. DNA of the CDR3: TGTGCCAGCGGGCACGGCGGCGCTGAAGCTTTCTTT. It encodes CASGHGGAEAFF. The rearrangement uses TRBV27 and TRBJ1-1; D is undetermined. CDR3 length equals 12 residues. The V gene lost 8 bases and the J gene lost 6 bases, with 13 bases spanning the gap. The germline V gene encodes CDR1 MNHEY and CDR2 SMNVEV (reference sequence).

The V and J genes are TRBV4-2 and TRBJ2-1; 7 nucleotides agree with TRBD2. The germline CDR1 and CDR2 sequences are LGHNA and YNFKEQ. V lost 3 bases, J lost 4 bases, and 6 bases stayed unmatched. The CDR3 spans 15 residues. The CDR3: CASSQEAGLYNEQFF. In DNA form, the CDR3 reads TGTGCCAGCAGCCAGGAAGCGGGGTTGTACAATGAGCAGTTCTTC.

This clonotype was detected only a few times. V is TRBV9 and J is TRBJ2-2; TRBD2 might be the D (5 bases). Trimming cost V 0 bases and J 1 base, with 10 bases left between them. CDR3 length: 16 amino acids. Germline-derived CDR1 and CDR2 are SGDLS and YYNGEE. In DNA, the CDR3 is TGTGCCAGCAGCGTAGTGAAAGGAGGGAACACCGGGGAGCTGTTTTTT. It specifies CASSVVKGGNTGELFF.

The chain is built from TRBV12-3 or TRBV12-4 and TRBJ1-1, with 8 bases aligning to TRBD1. V was clipped by 6 bases and J by 4 bases; unmatched bases: 7. The CDR3 runs 14 residues. CDR3 residues: CASRARTGSTEAFF. CDR3 bases: TGTGCCAGCAGGGCCAGGACAGGGAGCACTGAAGCTTTCTTT.

This clonotype was observed a few times. V usage is TRBV14 and J usage is TRBJ1-2; a weak D match, TRBD1 (6 bases). The V gene's germline CDR1 is SGHDN and CDR2 FVKESK. The CDR3 is made up of 14 amino acids. Trimming took 8 bases from V and 3 from J, leaving 16 bases between them. The CDR3 nucleotides are TGTGCCAGCCTCGGGACACTCCCGCACTATGGCTACACCTTC. It specifies CASLGTLPHYGYTF.

In its sample, this clonotype was seen a few times. CDR3 DNA sequence: TGTGCCAGTGCGGGTAATAAAGGGGTAGGGTTTGTGCAGCCCCAGCATTTT. Residues: CASAGNKGVGFVQPQHF. This chain links TRBV21-1 with TRBJ1-5; the table's TRBD1 call for D was not verified on the DNA. TRBV21-1 is an annotated pseudogene. The CDR3 totals 17 residues.

V and J are TRBV10-3 and TRBJ2-3, with 7 positions matching TRBD1. The V gene end was trimmed by 6 bases and the J gene end by 6 bases; junction bases not matched to a gene: 6. Germline V gives CDR1 ENHRY, CDR2 SYGVKD. This CDR3 has 13 amino acids. CDR3: CAIRLDRADTQYF. Written as DNA, the CDR3 is TGTGCCATCAGGCTTGACAGGGCCGATACGCAGTATTTT.

Points on this clonotype: Since a much larger clone is just one base distant, this may be a read error. This sequence joins TRBV6-5 and TRBJ1-1; D gene ambiguous. This CDR3 has 14 residues. From germline, CDR1 is MNHEY and CDR2 SVGAGI. The V end was cut by 0 bases, the J end by 3 bases, with 8 bases between. As DNA, the CDR3 is TGTGCCAGCAGTTACTCGTGTAGGTACACTGAAGCTTTCTTT. It is translated as CASSYSCRYTEAFF.

V and J are TRBV6-5 and TRBJ1-2; 7 nucleotides line up with TRBD1. V trimming: 5 bases; J trimming: 8 bases; junction bases outside the gene matches: 11. The CDR3 length is 14 residues. The germline gives CDR1 MNHEY, CDR2 SVGAGI. CDR3 coding DNA: TGTGCCAGCAGTAACAGGGGATCCAGCCCCGGCTACACCTTC. This gives the protein CASSNRGSSPGYTF.

This clonotype was observed a few times. V usage is TRBV4-1 and J usage is TRBJ1-2; D remains ambiguous. Trimming took off 0 bases at V and 5 bases at J, with 19 bases between the two ends. The CDR3 is made up of 17 amino acids. CDR1 is MGHRA and CDR2 is YSYEKL in the germline V gene. In nucleotides, the CDR3 is TGCGCCAGCAGCCAAGACAAGCACCGCTTGGACCGGTATGGCTACACCTTC. Amino acids: CASSQDKHRLDRYGYTF.

This clonotype was recorded many times. The J gene is TRBJ1-4, the V gene TRBV7-9, with TRBD1 matching 8 bases. Looked up from germline, CDR1 is SEHNR and CDR2 is FQNEAQ (reference sequence). This CDR3 is built from 15 residues. V trimming: 6 bases; J trimming: 5 bases; junction bases outside the gene matches: 8. As DNA, the CDR3 is TGTGCCAGCAGTCCTCAGGGGGCGAGAAATGAAAAACTGTTTTTT. It codes for CASSPQGARNEKLFF.

The chain couples TRBV20-1 to TRBJ1-6, with D perhaps TRBD1 (5 bases). The CDR3 is 16 residues long. Germline lookup yields CDR1 DFQATT and CDR2 SNEGSKA (reference sequence). Trimming took 3 bases from V and 4 from J, leaving 16 bases between them. The CDR3 bases are TGCAGTGCTAGCCCATCGGGGCTGCCTTATAATTCACCCCTCCACTTT. Translated, it gives CSASPSGLPYNSPLHF.

This clonotype was found a few times. The chain is built from TRBV6-1 and TRBJ1-2; 9 bases map to TRBD1. The CDR3 covers 14 residues. Looked up from germline, CDR1 is MNHNS and CDR2 is SASEGT. V lost 6 bases and J lost 5; bases outside the gene matches: 7. In DNA, the CDR3 is TGTGCCAGCAGACCTACAGGGGGCTTATATGGCTACACCTTC. Amino acid sequence: CASRPTGGLYGYTF.

This clonotype was seen a few times. The rearrangement links TRBV6-2 or TRBV6-3 to TRBJ2-1; D unclear. The CDR3 contains 12 residues. Trimming pared 8 bases from V and 1 base from J, leaving 6 bases between. Germline V gene data show CDR1 as MNHEY and CDR2 as SVGEGT. The CDR3 DNA reads TGTGCCAGCGAAGATTCCTACAATGAGCAGTTCTTC. Protein: CASEDSYNEQFF.

This clonotype occurred many times. The genes are TRBV7-9 and TRBJ2-7; D might be TRBD1 (6 bases). Trimming took off 10 bases at V and 6 bases at J, with 16 bases between the two ends. Germline V gene sequence: CDR1 SEHNR, CDR2 FQNEAQ (reference sequence). The CDR3 covers 12 residues. The CDR3 nucleotides read TGTGCCACAGAACTCCGAGGGGGCGAGCAGTACTTC. Amino acids: CATELRGGEQYF.

This clonotype appeared a few times. V gene TRBV7-3 combines with J gene TRBJ2-2; D is possibly TRBD1 (8 bases). The CDR3 extends over 16 amino acids. V was trimmed by 4 bases and J by 6 bases, leaving 18 bases between them. Germline assignment: CDR1 SGHTA and CDR2 FQGTGA. The CDR3 loop is CASSYLRQGRAGELFF. The DNA of the CDR3 is TGTGCCAGCAGCTACTTACGACAGGGGAGGGCCGGGGAGCTGTTTTTT.

The sample holds a few counts of this clonotype. The rearrangement links TRBV19 to TRBJ1-5; D is perhaps TRBD1 (5 bases). This CDR3 contains 14 residues. Trimming left V 3 bases short and J 7 bases short, with 13 bases between. The germline CDR1 and CDR2 sequences are LNHDA and SQIVND (reference sequence). CDR3 sequence: CASSIWPEGQPQHF. Here the CDR3 DNA reads TGTGCCAGTAGTATCTGGCCGGAGGGGCAGCCCCAGCATTTT.

This CDR3 reads CASSQLAGETGELFF. CDR3 bases: TGCGCCAGCAGCCAACTAGCGGGGGAAACCGGGGAGCTGTTTTTT. V gene TRBV4-3 combines with J gene TRBJ2-2; 10 bases agree with TRBD2. The CDR3 runs to 15 residues. J was trimmed by 5 bases and V by 2 bases; bases with no gene match: 2. Germline assignment: CDR1 LGHNA and CDR2 YSLEER.

The chain couples TRBV13 to TRBJ1-6; D possibly corresponds to TRBD1 (6 bases). From germline, CDR1 is PRHDT and CDR2 FYEKMQ (reference sequence). V was cut by 4 bases and J by 4 bases, with 11 bases left in between. CDR3 length: 15 amino acids. DNA for the CDR3: TGTGCCAGCAGCTCCGACAGGAATTATAATTCACCCCTCCACTTT. Translated: CASSSDRNYNSPLHF. Together with reference TRBV13 and TRBJ1-6, the CDR3 gives the full variable domain: AAGVIQSPRHLIKEKRETATLKCYPIPRHDTVYWYQQGPGQDPQFLISFYEKMQSDKGSIPDRFSAQQFSDYHSELNMSSLELGDSALYFCASSSDRNYNSPLHFGNGTRLTVT.